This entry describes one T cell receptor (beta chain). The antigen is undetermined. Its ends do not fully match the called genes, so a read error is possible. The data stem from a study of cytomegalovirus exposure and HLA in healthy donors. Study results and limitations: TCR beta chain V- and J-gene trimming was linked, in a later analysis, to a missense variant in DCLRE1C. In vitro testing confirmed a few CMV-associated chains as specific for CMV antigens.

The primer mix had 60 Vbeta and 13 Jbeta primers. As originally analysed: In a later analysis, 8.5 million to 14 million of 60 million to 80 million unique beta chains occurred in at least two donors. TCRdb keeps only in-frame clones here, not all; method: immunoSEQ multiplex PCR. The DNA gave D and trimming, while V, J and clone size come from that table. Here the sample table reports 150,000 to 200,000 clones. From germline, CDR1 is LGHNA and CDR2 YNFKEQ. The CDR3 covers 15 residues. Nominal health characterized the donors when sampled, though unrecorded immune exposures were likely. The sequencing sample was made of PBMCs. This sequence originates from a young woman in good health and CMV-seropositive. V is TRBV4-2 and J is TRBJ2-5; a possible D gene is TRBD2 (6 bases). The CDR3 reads CASSQASAERETRYF. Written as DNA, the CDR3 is TGTGCCAGCAGCCAAGCGTCGGCAGAACGGGAGACCCGGTACTTC.